The entry below describes one TCR beta chain. Using a J-beta primer mix together with a sample-barcoded 5' primer, a second PCR was run for about 6 to 11 cycles. TCRdb independently ran MiXCR on the 5' RACE reads; one entry per CDR3 protein. The sample lists 450,000 to 600,000 distinct CDR3 sequences, 25% to 35% occurring once. Germline lookup yields CDR1 ENHRY and CDR2 SYGVKD. The CDR3 runs to 13 residues. The V gene lost 11 bases and the J gene lost 1 base, with 15 bases spanning the gap. This entry is derived from a study of blood T cells in healthy people across ages. This sample also belongs to another study, concerning T cells of mothers and their children. From that second work: Mothers and children who were related shared slightly more overlap than unrelated pairs, but not significantly more.

This receptor was taken from a boy aged 2 to 10 in good health. V and J are TRBV10-3 and TRBJ2-7; D may be TRBD1 (5 bases). The sequencing input was blood. The DNA of the CDR3 is TGTGCCTACTTACAGGAAACTTCCTACGAGCAGTACTTC. It translates to CAYLQETSYEQYF.